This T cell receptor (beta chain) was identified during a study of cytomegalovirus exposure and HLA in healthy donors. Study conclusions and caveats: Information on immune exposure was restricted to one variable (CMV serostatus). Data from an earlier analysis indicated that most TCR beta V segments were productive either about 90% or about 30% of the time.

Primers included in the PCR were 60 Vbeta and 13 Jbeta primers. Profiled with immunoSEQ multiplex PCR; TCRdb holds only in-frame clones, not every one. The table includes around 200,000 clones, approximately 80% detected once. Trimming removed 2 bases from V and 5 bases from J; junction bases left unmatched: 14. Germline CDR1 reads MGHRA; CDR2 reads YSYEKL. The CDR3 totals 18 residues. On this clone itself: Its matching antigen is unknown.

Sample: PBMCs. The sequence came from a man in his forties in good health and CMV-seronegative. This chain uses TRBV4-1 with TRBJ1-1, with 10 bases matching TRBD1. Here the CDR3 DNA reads TGCGCCAGCAGCCAATCCTTGACAGGGGGCATTTTCGAGACTGAAGCTTTCTTT. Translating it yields CASSQSLTGGIFETEAFF.